The 29 T cell receptor beta chains below come from one sample, sequenced in a study of blood T cell repertoires in COVID-19. Sequencing was performed with immunoSEQ multiplex PCR; in TCRdb, only in-frame clones are kept and a portion is missing. The table includes over 90,000 clones, approximately 74% detected once. Sequenced material: peripheral blood. The receptors originated from a man in his 70s with COVID-19, enrolled during active disease.

The V call is TRBV27, the J call TRBJ2-7; tentative D call: TRBD1 (5 bases). With 3 bases removed from V and 3 bases from J, the gap between germline ends came to 9 bases. Germline-derived CDR1 and CDR2 are MNHEY and SMNVEV (reference sequence). The CDR3 runs to 13 residues. The CDR3 reads CASSFSGRYEQYF. CDR3 nucleotides: TGTGCCAGCAGTTTTTCAGGGCGCTACGAGCAGTACTTC.

The V and J genes are TRBV20-1 and TRBJ2-5, with 14 nucleotides matching TRBD2. Germline V lookup: CDR1 DFQATT, CDR2 SNEGSKA (reference sequence). The CDR3 consists of 15 residues. Germline trimming cut 3 bases from V and 6 bases from J; bases unmatched to any gene: 6. CDR3 coding DNA: TGCAGTGCTAGTGGGGGACTAGCGGGAGAAAAGACCCAGTACTTC. Its protein is CSASGGLAGEKTQYF.

J is TRBJ1-2 and V is TRBV4-1; D perhaps matches TRBD1 (5 bases). V lost 1 base and J lost 10, with 19 bases in between. This CDR3 is 15 amino acids long. CDR1 and CDR2 from the germline V gene are MGHRA and YSYEKL. The CDR3 nucleotides are TGCGCCAGCAGCCAAGCCCCCCAGGGTTCCTTGTTCTACACCTTC. This codes for CASSQAPQGSLFYTF.

V is TRBV4-1 and J is TRBJ2-2, with D unclear. This CDR3 has 18 residues. Trimming left V 0 bases short and J 0 bases short, with 14 bases between. In germline, CDR1 is MGHRA, CDR2 YSYEKL. DNA of the CDR3: TGCGCCAGCAGCCAAGATCGAGCGACGATTGCGAACACCGGGGAGCTGTTTTTT. Translated, it gives CASSQDRATIANTGELFF.

The CDR3 sequence: CASQDEAGAGPYNEQFF. As DNA, the CDR3 is TGTGCCAGCCAGGACGAAGCGGGAGCTGGACCCTACAATGAGCAGTTCTTC. This chain uses TRBV7-6 with TRBJ2-1; 8 bases match TRBD2. The CDR3 extends over 17 amino acids. Unmatched junction bases numbered 14, after V lost 8 bases and J lost 2 bases. CDR1 and CDR2 (germline): SGHVS, FNYEAQ.

V is TRBV5-5 and J is TRBJ1-1; TRBD1 matches 7 bases. CDR1 and CDR2 from the germline V gene are SGHKS and YYEKEE (reference sequence). J was trimmed by 3 bases and V by 10 bases; bases with no gene match: 12. The CDR3 is made up of 14 amino acids. The CDR3 sequence is CAGQGVPTDTEAFF. DNA for the CDR3: TGTGCCGGGCAGGGGGTACCGACGGACACTGAAGCTTTCTTT.

The sample holds a few counts of this clone. CDR3: CASSTYSGTNTDTQYF. The CDR3 coding sequence is TGTGCCAGCAGTACCTATAGCGGGACGAACACAGATACGCAGTATTTT. The chain uses TRBV6-2 or TRBV6-3 and TRBJ2-3, with 8 positions matching TRBD2. With V trimmed by 5 bases and J by 2 bases, 9 bases remained unmatched. The CDR3 has 16 residues. The germline V gene has CDR1 MNHEY and CDR2 SVGEGT.

The CDR3 is CASIRGGSSYNEQFF. CDR3 sequence (DNA): TGTGCCAGCATCCGGGGGGGAAGCTCCTACAATGAGCAGTTCTTC. The gene calls are TRBV7-2 and TRBJ2-1; 8 bases are shared with TRBD2. Trimming removed 7 bases from V and 0 bases from J; junction bases left unmatched: 5. This CDR3 region has 15 residues. CDR1 and CDR2 (germline): SGHTA, FQGNSA.

V is TRBV5-4 and J is TRBJ1-2; 10 positions match TRBD1. Germline loops: CDR1 SGHNT, CDR2 YYREEE (reference sequence). V gave up 5 bases and J gave up 4 bases; unmatched junction bases: 14. The CDR3 sequence is 17 residues long. The CDR3 sequence is CASRGKIRTGGIYGYTF. The CDR3 nucleotides are TGTGCCAGCAGAGGGAAAATCCGGACAGGGGGGATCTATGGCTACACCTTC.

The chain combines TRBV3-1 (or the pseudogene TRBV3-2) with TRBJ1-5; the match to TRBD1 covers 7 bases. The CDR3 contains 15 residues. Germline trimming cut 4 bases from V and 2 bases from J; bases unmatched to any gene: 5. Looked up from germline, CDR1 is LGHDT and CDR2 is YNNKEL (reference sequence). In DNA form, the CDR3 reads TGTGCCAGCAGCCCCAGACAGGGTGGCAATCAGCCCCAGCATTTT. Translating gives CASSPRQGGNQPQHF.

V gene TRBV7-2 combines with J gene TRBJ2-3; D might be TRBD2 (6 bases). V was pared by 8 bases and J by 0 bases, with 12 bases between. CDR1 is SGHTA and CDR2 is FQGNSA in the germline V gene. CDR3 length: 14 amino acids. In nucleotides, the CDR3 is TGTGCCAGCTCCGCGGGAATTAGCACAGATACGCAGTATTTT. Protein: CASSAGISTDTQYF.

This chain joins TRBV5-1 and TRBJ2-3; 10 nucleotides align to TRBD1. Germline-derived CDR1 and CDR2 are SGHRS and YFSETQ. This CDR3 comprises 15 residues. J gave up 6 bases and V 0 bases, and 4 bases lay outside the gene matches. The CDR3 reads CASSLATGGRDTQYF. The CDR3 bases are TGCGCCAGCAGCTTGGCGACAGGGGGCAGGGATACGCAGTATTTT.

This rearrangement joins TRBV6-5 to TRBJ1-2; 9 bases are shared with TRBD1. Germline V lookup: CDR1 MNHEY, CDR2 SVGAGI. The CDR3 loop spans 15 amino acids. Trimming cost V 5 bases and J 5 bases; bases outside gene matches: 9. The CDR3 DNA reads TGTGCCAGCAGTACTGTGAGGGACAGGGCATATGGCTACACCTTC. This encodes CASSTVRDRAYGYTF.

The chain combines TRBV6-2 or TRBV6-3 with TRBJ2-1; 11 bases map to TRBD2. The V gene end was trimmed by 5 bases and the J gene end by 5 bases; junction bases not matched to a gene: 8. Per the germline V gene, CDR1 is MNHEY and CDR2 is SVGEGT. The CDR3 runs to 16 residues. CDR3 protein: CASSVHGTSGNNEQFF. The DNA of the CDR3 is TGTGCCAGCAGTGTTCACGGGACTAGCGGTAACAATGAGCAGTTCTTC.

The rearrangement joins TRBV5-1 to TRBJ2-5, with 7 bases matching TRBD2. With V trimmed by 4 bases and J by 9 bases, 21 bases remained unmatched. This CDR3 comprises 17 residues. CDR1 is SGHRS and CDR2 is YFSETQ in the germline V gene. CDR3 loop: CASSPGPPTSSPGAQYF. Written as DNA, the CDR3 is TGCGCCAGCAGCCCCGGCCCCCCGACTAGCAGCCCGGGGGCCCAGTACTTC.

V gene TRBV7-3 combines with J gene TRBJ2-1; TRBD1 matches 8 bases. In germline, CDR1 is SGHTA, CDR2 FQGTGA. The CDR3 covers 15 residues. After removal of 5 bases from V and 7 bases from J, the junction contained 10 bases not matched to a gene. Written as DNA, the CDR3 is TGTGCCAGCAGCCCCCCGGGACAGGCCTTTAATGAGCAGTTCTTC. This gives the protein CASSPPGQAFNEQFF.

The chain links TRBV7-2 to TRBJ1-5, with D possibly TRBD1 on 5 matching bases. V was shortened by 2 bases and J by 0 bases, with 8 bases between the two germline ends. CDR3 length: 15 amino acids. The germline V gene encodes CDR1 SGHTA and CDR2 FQGNSA. CDR3 sequence: CASSLFRDSNQPQHF. CDR3 in DNA: TGTGCCAGCAGCTTATTCAGGGATAGCAATCAGCCCCAGCATTTT. The variable domain in full, completed from reference TRBV7-2 and TRBJ1-5, reads GAGVSQSPSNKVTEKGKDVELRCDPISGHTALYWYRQSLGQGLEFLIYFQGNSAPDKSGLPSDRFSAERTGGSVSTLTIQRTQQEDSAVYLCASSLFRDSNQPQHFGDGTRLSIL.

The V gene is TRBV6-1, the J gene TRBJ2-3; D gene uncertain. Germline V gives CDR1 MNHNS, CDR2 SASEGT. Trimming shortened V by 0 bases and J by 6 bases, and 7 bases separated the two germline ends. CDR3 length: 13 amino acids. The chain's CDR3 is CASSEAYPDTQYF. CDR3 DNA sequence: TGTGCCAGCAGTGAAGCGTATCCGGATACGCAGTATTTT.

The sample holds one count of this clone. The rearrangement links TRBV6-5 to TRBJ1-4; D possibly corresponds to TRBD1 (6 bases). Germline values: CDR1 MNHEY, CDR2 SVGAGI. This CDR3 contains 11 residues. The V end lost 4 bases, the J end lost 12 bases, and 9 bases lay between the germline ends. The CDR3 coding sequence is TGTGCCAGCAGTTTTGAGGGGGAACTGTTTTTT. This sequence encodes CASSFEGELFF.

The chain uses TRBV19 and TRBJ2-3; D is possibly TRBD1 (6 bases). Germline CDR1 and CDR2: LNHDA and SQIVND (reference sequence). Trimming pared 6 bases from V and 6 bases from J, leaving 16 bases between. This CDR3 has 14 residues. The CDR3 DNA follows: TGTGCCAGTAGGGGGGCAGCCCAGGGGGATACGCAGTATTTT. Amino acids: CASRGAAQGDTQYF.

V is TRBV9 and J is TRBJ2-3; perhaps TRBD2 as D (6 bases). Germline lookup yields CDR1 SGDLS and CDR2 YYNGEE. The ends were cut back, 4 bases at V and 5 bases at J, with 20 bases in the middle. The CDR3 has 16 amino acids. The CDR3 nucleotides are TGTGCCAGCAGCATGGGATCCGGGACGGAGGGAGATACGCAGTATTTT. This codes for CASSMGSGTEGDTQYF.

The chain joins TRBV6-2 or TRBV6-3 to TRBJ2-7, with a weak D call TRBD2 (6 bases). CDR1 is MNHEY and CDR2 is SVGEGT in the germline V gene. This CDR3 spans 13 amino acids. Trimming took off 2 bases at V and 6 bases at J, with 11 bases between the two ends. The CDR3 DNA reads as TGTGCCAGCAGTTACGTGTTTAGCGGCGAGCAGTACTTC. It codes for CASSYVFSGEQYF.

The chain carries TRBV28 and TRBJ2-3; TRBD1 matches at 8 bases. The germline V gene encodes CDR1 MDHEN and CDR2 SYDVKM. This CDR3 region has 16 residues. The J segment lost 1 base and the V segment lost 2 bases, leaving 5 bases of the junction unmatched. CDR3 residues: CASSLQGAVGTDTQYF. DNA of the CDR3: TGTGCCAGCAGTTTACAGGGGGCGGTTGGCACAGATACGCAGTATTTT.

V is TRBV2 and J is TRBJ2-2, with D maybe TRBD1 (6 bases). Germline CDR1 is SNHLY and CDR2 is FYNNEI. The V end lost 6 bases, the J end lost 3 bases, and 14 bases lay between the germline ends. The CDR3 has 15 residues. CDR3 DNA: TGTGCCAGCAGACAGGGATCCGGGGACACCGGGGAGCTGTTTTTT. Its translation: CASRQGSGDTGELFF.

This sequence joins TRBV4-2 and TRBJ2-2, with a weak D call TRBD2 (5 bases). Germline CDR1 and CDR2: LGHNA and YNFKEQ. CDR3 length: 16 residues. Trimming took off 1 base at V and 7 bases at J, with 16 bases between the two ends. CDR3 sequence reads: CASSQALSTGFGELFF. CDR3 bases: TGTGCCAGCAGCCAAGCCCTCTCTACGGGATTCGGGGAGCTGTTTTTT.

The chain is built from TRBV6-5 and TRBJ1-1; TRBD1 is a possible D gene (5 bases). The length of the CDR3 is 14 residues. V lost 6 bases and J 4 bases, leaving 15 bases between the germline ends. The germline gives CDR1 MNHEY, CDR2 SVGAGI. The CDR3 bases are TGTGCCAGCAGGCACCAGGGATTGGGCACTGAAGCTTTCTTT. Its translation is CASRHQGLGTEAFF.

This chain links TRBV28 with TRBJ2-3; D not resolved. The V gene's germline CDR1 is MDHEN and CDR2 SYDVKM. CDR3 length: 12 residues. Trimming shortened V by 6 bases and J by 6 bases, and 10 bases separated the two germline ends. In DNA form, the CDR3 reads TGTGCCAGCAGAAATCTCGTCGATACGCAGTATTTT. It codes for CASRNLVDTQYF.

This clone occurred a few times. The chain combines TRBV4-2 with TRBJ2-1; the D gene is possibly TRBD2 (6 bases). Germline CDR1 is LGHNA and CDR2 is YNFKEQ. The CDR3 is made up of 12 amino acids. Deletions cut 3 bases from V and 9 bases from J, with 9 bases between. CDR3 in amino acids: CASSHPAGEQFF. CDR3 DNA sequence: TGTGCCAGCAGCCACCCAGCGGGTGAGCAGTTCTTC.

The chain couples TRBV11-2 to TRBJ1-1; D gene unclear. This CDR3 has 13 amino acids. Trimming took off 0 bases at V and 5 bases at J, with 7 bases between the two ends. The germline V gene has CDR1 SGHAT and CDR2 FQNNGV. CDR3: CASSLEADTEAFF. In DNA, the CDR3 is TGTGCCAGCAGCTTAGAGGCAGATACTGAAGCTTTCTTT.